This is a list of T cell receptor beta chains from one sample in a study of monozygotic twins with inflammatory bowel disease. TCRdb reanalyzed the 5' RACE reads and collapses them to one entry per CDR3 protein, without DNA. This repertoire includes approximately 150,000 distinct CDR3 sequences. The specimen was blood. The receptor set was obtained from a human donor with ulcerative colitis or Crohn's disease, or a healthy co-twin of an affected twin (not recorded which). CDR3s include the opening cysteine and the closing phenylalanine or tryptophan.

j_call v_call cdr3_aa
TRBJ2-7 TRBV5-1 CASSRDRAAYEQYF
TRBJ2-7 TRBV5-1 CASSPGTGEVTFGEQYF
TRBJ2-7 TRBV7-2 CASSLGAGITYEQYF
TRBJ2-3 TRBV6-5 CASRSSLLTGPDTQYF
TRBJ2-1 TRBV7-9 CASSLFGGAYNEQFF
TRBJ2-1 TRBV2 CASKGGNLYNEQFF
TRBJ2-5 TRBV19 CASSRDRVETQYF
TRBJ1-5 TRBV4-2 CASSQDERTDRPQHF
TRBJ2-7 TRBV27 CASSYRTGSYEQYF
TRBJ1-2 TRBV20-1 CSARDMGDYGYTF
TRBJ2-7 TRBV11-2 CASTVGELYEQYF
TRBJ2-1 TRBV4-2 CASSRLGTGSYNEQFF
TRBJ2-1 TRBV20-1 CSASLRGYPQNEQFF
TRBJ2-7 TRBV2 CASWMGALSYEQYF
TRBJ2-3 TRBV7-8 CASSPVVDTQYF
TRBJ2-1 TRBV5-1 CASSLDRGRREQFF
TRBJ1-1 TRBV6-5 CASSYSAALKAFF
TRBJ1-6 TRBV4-3 CASSQDPRDASSPLHF
TRBJ1-2 TRBV5-1 CASSLASGTNGYTF
TRBJ2-3 TRBV12-3/TRBV12-4 CASSFQRGGRADTQYF
TRBJ2-1 TRBV5-1 CASSRTSPDNEQFF
TRBJ2-1 TRBV11-2 CASSLVSEQFF
TRBJ2-6 TRBV20-1 CSARPAWGGLTGANVLTF
TRBJ2-2 TRBV7-2 CASSLAGGELFF
TRBJ1-1 TRBV10-3 CAIRREPGTEAFF
TRBJ1-2 TRBV20-1 CSARDEAWRGYTF
TRBJ2-1 TRBV25-1 CASSEYKGAGMVDEQFF
TRBJ1-2 TRBV18 CASSPPNFRGRSQEGYTF
TRBJ1-3 TRBV4-2 CASSRYIGQGSGNTIYF